These 21 T cell receptor beta chains were sequenced from one sample in a study of identical twins. TCRdb reanalysed the 5' RACE reads using MiXCR and keeps one entry per CDR3 protein. The sample has some 630,000 distinct CDR3 sequences, around 7.4% seen once. These sequences were also reported in another study, on yellow fever vaccine responses in identical twins.

Sequencing was done on a sample of PBMCs. The source of these receptors is a woman between 18 and 29 years old in good health.

CDR3 coding DNA: TGCAGCGTCGACAGGGGTTTGACTGAAGCTTTCTTT. Its translation: CSVDRGLTEAFF. V and J are TRBV29-1 and TRBJ1-1; 8 positions agree with TRBD1. From germline, CDR1 is SQVTM and CDR2 ANQGSEA. The CDR3 extends over 12 amino acids. The J segment lost 5 bases and the V segment lost 6 bases, leaving 5 bases of the junction unmatched.

This clonotype was detected only a few times. The chain recombines TRBV6-1 with TRBJ1-2, with D uncertain. In germline, CDR1 is MNHNS, CDR2 SASEGT. The CDR3 sequence is 13 residues long. V lost 2 bases, J lost 4 bases, and 8 bases lay in between. The CDR3 DNA sequence: TGTGCCAGCAGTGAAAAACCTAGCTATGGCTACACCTTC. Amino acid sequence: CASSEKPSYGYTF.

This clonotype was seen a few times. The chain employs TRBV5-1 and TRBJ1-6, with no clear D. Trimming shortened V by 0 bases and J by 8 bases, and 6 bases separated the two germline ends. Germline loops: CDR1 SGHRS, CDR2 YFSETQ. The CDR3 runs 13 residues. The CDR3 coding sequence is TGCGCCAGCAGCTTGGCCTGGGATTCACCCCTCCACTTT. Its protein is CASSLAWDSPLHF.

This clonotype has a handful of counts. This chain uses TRBV28 with TRBJ2-1; 10 nucleotides match TRBD2. The germline V gene has CDR1 MDHEN and CDR2 SYDVKM. This CDR3 spans 18 amino acids. Trimming at V came to 4 bases and at J to 8 bases, leaving 17 bases not matched to a gene. CDR3: CASSSYPWASGRWYEQFF. The CDR3 DNA reads TGTGCCAGCAGTTCCTACCCTTGGGCTAGCGGGAGATGGTATGAGCAGTTCTTC.

This clonotype was seen many times. V usage is TRBV28 and J usage is TRBJ1-4; D call uncertain. There are 16 residues in the CDR3. Germline V gives CDR1 MDHEN, CDR2 SYDVKM. V shed 1 base and J shed 0 bases, with 9 bases lying between them. CDR3 loop: CASSLSGGATNEKLFF. For the CDR3, the DNA is TGTGCCAGCAGTTTATCCGGCGGAGCAACTAATGAAAAACTGTTTTTT.

This clonotype has ten or more counts. The V call is TRBV28, the J call TRBJ2-1; 7 bases line up with TRBD2. The CDR3 has 14 residues. Germline V gene sequence: CDR1 MDHEN, CDR2 SYDVKM. With 6 bases clipped from V and 0 bases from J, the junction kept 2 bases outside the gene matches. This chain's CDR3 is CASRAGSSYNEQFF. The CDR3 region has the DNA TGTGCCAGCAGAGCGGGAAGCTCCTACAATGAGCAGTTCTTC.

With regard to this clonotype: The junction shows a germline mismatch at one end, possibly a read error. This rearrangement joins TRBV20-1 to TRBJ2-5, with TRBD2 identical over 10 bases. CDR1 is DFQATT and CDR2 is SNEGSKA in the germline V gene (reference sequence). This CDR3 contains 16 residues. The CDR3: CSARDPQRGGQKTQYF. The DNA of the CDR3 is TGCAGTGCTAGAGATCCGCAGCGGGGGGGCCAAAAGACCCAGTACTTC.

This clonotype was seen repeatedly, ten times or more. The chain employs TRBV28 and TRBJ2-7; 8 bases match TRBD1. Germline CDR1 reads MDHEN; CDR2 reads SYDVKM. CDR3 length: 15 residues. V was clipped by 5 bases and J by 0 bases; unmatched bases: 6. CDR3 coding DNA: TGTGCCAGCAGTCCGGACAGGGAGTCCTCCTACGAGCAGTACGTC. Its protein is CASSPDRESSYEQYV.

This clonotype has a handful of counts. The genes are TRBV12-5 and TRBJ2-1; the D gene is possibly TRBD1 (6 bases). Per germline, CDR1 LGHNT and CDR2 FRNRAP. Trimming cost V 10 bases and J 8 bases, with 12 bases left between them. This CDR3 has 11 amino acids. CDR3 nucleotide sequence: TGTGCTAATAACAGGGTCGATGAGCAGTTCTTC. Residues: CANNRVDEQFF.

This clonotype was seen at least ten times. The V call is TRBV7-8, the J call TRBJ2-7; no firm D call. The germline gives CDR1 SGHVS, CDR2 FQNEAQ. This CDR3 spans 11 amino acids. The ends were cut back, 3 bases at V and 6 bases at J, with 6 bases in the middle. The CDR3 loop reads CASSFLGEQYV. Written as DNA, the CDR3 is TGTGCCAGCAGCTTCCTCGGCGAGCAGTACGTC.

This clonotype was found many times. This chain uses TRBV7-8 with TRBJ1-3, with D perhaps TRBD1 (5 bases). V was pared by 2 bases and J by 3 bases, with 23 bases between. Germline values: CDR1 SGHVS, CDR2 FQNEAQ. The CDR3 totals 19 residues. CDR3 region: CASSLFHVQGLGIGNTIYF. CDR3 in DNA: TGTGCCAGCAGCTTATTTCACGTTCAGGGCCTGGGAATTGGAAACACCATATATTTT.

This clonotype has just a few counts. The genes are TRBV20-1 and TRBJ2-3; no reliable D call. V gave up 2 bases and J gave up 4 bases, with 16 bases separating them. Germline V gives CDR1 DFQATT, CDR2 SNEGSKA (reference sequence). The CDR3 loop spans 15 amino acids. CDR3 bases: TGCAGTGCTAGACTAGGATCGACGATCGCAGATACGCAGTATTTT. Its translation: CSARLGSTIADTQYF.

The rearrangement links TRBV9 to TRBJ2-7; no definite D call. Deletions cut 0 bases from V and 1 base from J, with 11 bases between. CDR1 and CDR2 from the germline V gene are SGDLS and YYNGEE. The CDR3 sequence is 15 residues long. The CDR3 DNA is TGTGCCAGCAGCGTAGGGGTACACCAATCCTACGAGCAGTACTTC. It translates to CASSVGVHQSYEQYF.

There are a few counts of this clonotype. The CDR3: CASSIYQNYNEQFF. CDR3 DNA sequence: TGTGCCAGTAGTATATACCAAAACTACAATGAGCAGTTCTTC. The rearrangement links TRBV19 to TRBJ2-1; D gene ambiguous. CDR3 length: 14 residues. Trimming stripped 2 bases from V and 3 bases from J, with 8 bases between. Germline V gene sequence: CDR1 LNHDA, CDR2 SQIVND (reference sequence). Using reference TRBV19 and TRBJ2-1 for the parts outside the CDR3, the full variable domain is DGGITQSPKYLFRKEGQNVTLSCEQNLNHDAMYWYRQDPGQGLRLIYYSQIVNDFQKGDIAEGYSVSREKKESFPLTVTSAQKNPTAFYLCASSIYQNYNEQFFGPGTRLTVL.

The chain links TRBV2 to TRBJ2-7, with D perhaps TRBD2 (5 bases). Between the trimmed V and J ends, which lost 7 bases and 2 bases, there was a span of 15 bases. In germline, CDR1 is SNHLY, CDR2 FYNNEI. The CDR3 contains 14 residues. In DNA form, the CDR3 reads TGTGCCAGCAAAGGCGGGTCGGACCCCTACGAGCAGTACTTC. Its translation: CASKGGSDPYEQYF.

This clonotype was seen more than once but under ten times. The rearrangement links TRBV9 to TRBJ2-2, with no clear D. CDR3 length equals 16 residues. Germline lookup yields CDR1 SGDLS and CDR2 YYNGEE. With 0 bases removed from V and 1 base from J, the gap between germline ends came to 10 bases. DNA for the CDR3: TGTGCCAGCAGCGTAGCTAAGTCAGGGAACACCGGGGAGCTGTTTTTT. It translates to CASSVAKSGNTGELFF.

This clonotype was seen repeatedly, ten times or more. The V and J genes are TRBV2 and TRBJ1-3; D is undetermined. CDR3 size: 13 residues. CDR1 SNHLY and CDR2 FYNNEI come from the germline V gene. Trimming left V 6 bases short and J 8 bases short, with 14 bases between. CDR3 nucleotides: TGTGCCAGCAGGGAGGACGTGGAACACACCATATATTTT. This gives the protein CASREDVEHTIYF.

The chain carries TRBV7-8 and TRBJ2-5; a weak D match, TRBD1 (6 bases). The V gene lost 1 base and the J gene lost 4 bases, with 22 bases spanning the gap. CDR1 is SGHVS, CDR2 FQNEAQ, per germline. This CDR3 is built from 18 residues. The CDR3 bases are TGTGCCAGCAGCTTAGAGGCCTCCTTGGGAAGGGGGACAGAGACCCAGTACTTC. Its translation is CASSLEASLGRGTETQYF.

The chain joins TRBV6-1 to TRBJ2-2; TRBD1 might be the D (6 bases). The CDR3 has 14 residues. V was clipped by 8 bases and J by 0 bases, with 10 bases between them. The germline V gene has CDR1 MNHNS and CDR2 SASEGT. CDR3 coding DNA: TGTGCCAGCCACAGGGTCGCGAACACCGGGGAGCTGTTTTTT. Encoded protein: CASHRVANTGELFF.

The CDR3 DNA reads TGTGCCAGCAGCCAAACGGGAGTTGGCGAGCAGTACTTC. Protein sequence: CASSQTGVGEQYF. This chain links TRBV11-3 with TRBJ2-7; possible D gene TRBD2, 6 bases. The CDR3 is made up of 13 amino acids. The germline V and J ends were trimmed by 5 bases and 6 bases, with 14 bases remaining between them. The germline V gene has CDR1 SGHNT and CDR2 YENEEA.

This clonotype was seen many times. V is TRBV7-8 and J is TRBJ2-1, with 15 bases aligning to TRBD2. The germline gives CDR1 SGHVS, CDR2 FQNEAQ. V dropped 1 base and J dropped 8; count of bases not matched to a gene: 9. CDR3 length: 18 amino acids. The CDR3 region is CASSLVGLAGGIRYEQFF. CDR3 DNA sequence: TGTGCCAGCAGCTTAGTGGGACTAGCGGGAGGTATTAGATATGAGCAGTTCTTC.